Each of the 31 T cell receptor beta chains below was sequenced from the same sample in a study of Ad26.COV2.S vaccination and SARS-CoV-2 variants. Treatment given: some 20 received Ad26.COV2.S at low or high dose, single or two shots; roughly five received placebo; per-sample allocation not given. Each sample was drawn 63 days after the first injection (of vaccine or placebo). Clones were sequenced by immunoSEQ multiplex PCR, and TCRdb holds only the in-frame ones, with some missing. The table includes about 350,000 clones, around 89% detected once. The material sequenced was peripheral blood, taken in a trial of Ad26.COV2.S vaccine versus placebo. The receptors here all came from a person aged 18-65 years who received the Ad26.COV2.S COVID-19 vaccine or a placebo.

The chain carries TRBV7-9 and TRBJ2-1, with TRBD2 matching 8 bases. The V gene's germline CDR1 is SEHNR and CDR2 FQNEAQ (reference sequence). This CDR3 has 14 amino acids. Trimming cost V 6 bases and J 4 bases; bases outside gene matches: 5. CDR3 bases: TGTGCCAGCAGGCCAGCGGGAGTGTACAATGAGCAGTTCTTC. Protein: CASRPAGVYNEQFF.

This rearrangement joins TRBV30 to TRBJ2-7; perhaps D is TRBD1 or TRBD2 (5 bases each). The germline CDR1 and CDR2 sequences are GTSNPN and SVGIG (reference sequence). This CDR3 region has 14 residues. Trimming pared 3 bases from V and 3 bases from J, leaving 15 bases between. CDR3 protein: CAWRLGTGLYEQYF. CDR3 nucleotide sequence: TGTGCCTGGAGGCTCGGAACGGGGCTCTACGAGCAGTACTTC.

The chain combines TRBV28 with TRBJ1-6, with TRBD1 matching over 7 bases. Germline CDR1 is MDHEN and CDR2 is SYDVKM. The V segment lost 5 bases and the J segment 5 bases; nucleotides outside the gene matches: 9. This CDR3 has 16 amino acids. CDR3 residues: CASSPPRGGNNSPLHF. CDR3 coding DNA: TGTGCCAGCAGTCCCCCCCGAGGGGGCAATAATTCACCCCTCCACTTT.

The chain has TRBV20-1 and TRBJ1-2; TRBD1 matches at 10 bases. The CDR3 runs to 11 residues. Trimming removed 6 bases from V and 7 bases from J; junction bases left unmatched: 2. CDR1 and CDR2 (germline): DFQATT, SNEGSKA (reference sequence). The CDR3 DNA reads TGCAGTGCGAGACAGGGGGCTGGCTACACCTTC. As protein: CSARQGAGYTF.

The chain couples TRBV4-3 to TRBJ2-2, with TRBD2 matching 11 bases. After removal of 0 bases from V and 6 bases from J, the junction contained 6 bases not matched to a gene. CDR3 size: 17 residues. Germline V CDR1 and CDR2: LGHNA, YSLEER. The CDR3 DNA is TGCGCCAGCAGCCAAGACCCACTAGCGGGGGAGGCCGGGGAGCTGTTTTTT. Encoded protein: CASSQDPLAGEAGELFF.

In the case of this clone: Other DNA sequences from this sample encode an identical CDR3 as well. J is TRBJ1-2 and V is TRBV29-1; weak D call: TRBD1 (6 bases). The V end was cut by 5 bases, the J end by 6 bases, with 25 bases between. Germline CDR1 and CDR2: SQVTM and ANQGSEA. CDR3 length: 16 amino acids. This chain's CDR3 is CSVLVPYEQGKDGYTF. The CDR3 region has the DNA TGCAGCGTTTTGGTTCCGTACGAACAGGGAAAAGATGGCTACACCTTC.

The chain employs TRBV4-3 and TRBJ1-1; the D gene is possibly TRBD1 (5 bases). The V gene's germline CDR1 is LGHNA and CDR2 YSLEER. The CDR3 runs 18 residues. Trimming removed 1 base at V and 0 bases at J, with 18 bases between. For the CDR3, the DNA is TGCGCCAGCAGCCAAGGTCCCCCCGACAGCTTCATGAACACTGAAGCTTTCTTT. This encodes CASSQGPPDSFMNTEAFF.

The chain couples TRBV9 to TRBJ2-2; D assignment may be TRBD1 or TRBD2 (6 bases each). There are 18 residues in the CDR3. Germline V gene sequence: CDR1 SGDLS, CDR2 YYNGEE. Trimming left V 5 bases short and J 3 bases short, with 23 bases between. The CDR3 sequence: CASSREGGFVVDTGELFF. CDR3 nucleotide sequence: TGTGCCAGCAGTCGAGAGGGGGGTTTCGTGGTGGACACCGGGGAGCTGTTTTTT.

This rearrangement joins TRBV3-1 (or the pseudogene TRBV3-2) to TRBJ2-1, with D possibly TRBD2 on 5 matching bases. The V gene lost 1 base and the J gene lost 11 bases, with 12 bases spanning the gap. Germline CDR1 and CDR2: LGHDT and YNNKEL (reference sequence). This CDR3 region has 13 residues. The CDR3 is CASSQAGLTQQFF. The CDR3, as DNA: TGTGCCAGCAGCCAAGCCGGACTTACCCAGCAGTTCTTC.

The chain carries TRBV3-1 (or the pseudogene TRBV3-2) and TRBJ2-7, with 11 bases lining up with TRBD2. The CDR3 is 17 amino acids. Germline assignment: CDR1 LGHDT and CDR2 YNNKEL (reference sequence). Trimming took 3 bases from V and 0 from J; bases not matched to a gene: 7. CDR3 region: CASSQTSGKNPSYEQYF. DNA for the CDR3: TGTGCCAGCAGCCAGACTAGCGGGAAGAACCCCTCCTACGAGCAGTACTTC.

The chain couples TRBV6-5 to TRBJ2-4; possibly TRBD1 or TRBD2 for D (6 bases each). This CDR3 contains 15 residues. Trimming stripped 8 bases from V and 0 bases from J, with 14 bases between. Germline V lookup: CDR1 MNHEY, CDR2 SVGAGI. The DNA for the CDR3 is TGTGCCAGCGCCTGGAGGGGGGTAGCCAAAAACATTCAGTACTTC. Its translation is CASAWRGVAKNIQYF.

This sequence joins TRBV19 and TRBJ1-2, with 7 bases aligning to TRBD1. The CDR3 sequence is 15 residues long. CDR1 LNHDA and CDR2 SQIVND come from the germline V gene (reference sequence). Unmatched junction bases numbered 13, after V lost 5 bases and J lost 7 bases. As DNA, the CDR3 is TGTGCCAGTAGTCCATCATTAGGGGGCGCTTCTGGCTACACCTTC. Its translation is CASSPSLGGASGYTF.

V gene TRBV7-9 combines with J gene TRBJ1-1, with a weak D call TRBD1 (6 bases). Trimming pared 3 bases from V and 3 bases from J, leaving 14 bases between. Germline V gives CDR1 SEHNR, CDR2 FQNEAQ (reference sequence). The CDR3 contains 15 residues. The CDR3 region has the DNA TGTGCCAGCAGCTTGGGACAAGACCCGGACACTGAAGCTTTCTTT. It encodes CASSLGQDPDTEAFF.

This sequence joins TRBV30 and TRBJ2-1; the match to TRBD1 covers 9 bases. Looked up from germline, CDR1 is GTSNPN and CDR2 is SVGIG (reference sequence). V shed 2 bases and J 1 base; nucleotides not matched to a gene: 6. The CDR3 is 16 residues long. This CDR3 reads CAWSSGQGQSYNEQFF. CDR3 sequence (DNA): TGTGCCTGGAGTTCCGGACAGGGGCAATCCTACAATGAGCAGTTCTTC.

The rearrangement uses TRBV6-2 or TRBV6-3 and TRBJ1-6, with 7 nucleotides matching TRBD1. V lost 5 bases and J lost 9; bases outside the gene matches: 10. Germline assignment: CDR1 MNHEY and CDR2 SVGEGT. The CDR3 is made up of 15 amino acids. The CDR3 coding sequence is TGTGCCAGCAGTAAGGGGTGGACAGGAGGTTCACCCCTCCACTTT. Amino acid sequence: CASSKGWTGGSPLHF.

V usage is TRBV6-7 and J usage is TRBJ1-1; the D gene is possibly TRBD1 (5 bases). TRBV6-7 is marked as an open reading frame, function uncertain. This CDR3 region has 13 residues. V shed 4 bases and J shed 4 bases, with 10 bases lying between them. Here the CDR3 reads CASSLAGGTEAFF. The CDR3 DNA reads TGTGCCAGCAGTTTGGCTGGGGGCACTGAAGCTTTCTTT.

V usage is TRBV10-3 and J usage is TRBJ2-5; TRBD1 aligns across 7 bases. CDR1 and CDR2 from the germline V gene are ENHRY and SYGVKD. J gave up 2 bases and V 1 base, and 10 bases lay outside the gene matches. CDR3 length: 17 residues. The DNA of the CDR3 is TGTGCCATCAGTGAGTTTATGCCGGGACAGTTGCAAGAGACCCAGTACTTC. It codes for CAISEFMPGQLQETQYF.

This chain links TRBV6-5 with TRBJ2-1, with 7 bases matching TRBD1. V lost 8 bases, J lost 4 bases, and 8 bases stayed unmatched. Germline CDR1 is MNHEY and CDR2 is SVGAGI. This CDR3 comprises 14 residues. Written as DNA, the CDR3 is TGTGCCAGCTTAATCCGGGACAGTTACAATGAGCAGTTCTTC. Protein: CASLIRDSYNEQFF.

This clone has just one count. The CDR3 sequence: CASSLVGSSGNTIYF. The DNA of the CDR3 is TGTGCCAGCAGCTTGGTCGGGAGCTCTGGAAACACCATATATTTT. V is TRBV5-6 and J is TRBJ1-3, with D uncertain. The V end lost 0 bases, the J end lost 0 bases, and 7 bases lay between the germline ends. The CDR3 consists of 15 residues. The germline CDR1 and CDR2 sequences are SGHDT and YYEEEE.

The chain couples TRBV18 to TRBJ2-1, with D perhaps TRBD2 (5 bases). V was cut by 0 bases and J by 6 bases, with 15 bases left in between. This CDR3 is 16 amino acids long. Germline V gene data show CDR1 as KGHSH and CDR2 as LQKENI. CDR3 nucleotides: TGTGCCAGCTCACCACCGCTAGAAGTAGAGGGCAATGAGCAGTTCTTC. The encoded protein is CASSPPLEVEGNEQFF.

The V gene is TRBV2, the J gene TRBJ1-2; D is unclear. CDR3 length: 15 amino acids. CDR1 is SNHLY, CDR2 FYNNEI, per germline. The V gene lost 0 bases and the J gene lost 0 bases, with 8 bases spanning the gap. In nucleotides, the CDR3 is TGTGCCAGCAGTGAAGCTCAGGATTCTAACTATGGCTACACCTTC. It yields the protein CASSEAQDSNYGYTF.

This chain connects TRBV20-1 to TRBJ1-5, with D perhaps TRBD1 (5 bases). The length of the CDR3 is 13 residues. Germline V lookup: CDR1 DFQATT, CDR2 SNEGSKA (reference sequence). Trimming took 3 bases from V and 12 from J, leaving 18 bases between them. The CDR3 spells CSASKGQPGGQHF. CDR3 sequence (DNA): TGCAGTGCTAGTAAAGGGCAGCCGGGGGGCCAGCATTTT.

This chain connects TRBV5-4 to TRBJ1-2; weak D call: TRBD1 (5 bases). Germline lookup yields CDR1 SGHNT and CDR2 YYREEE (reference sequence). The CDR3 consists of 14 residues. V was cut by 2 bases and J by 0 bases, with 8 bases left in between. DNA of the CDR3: TGTGCCAGCAGCTTAGGGGCCGCTAACTATGGCTACACCTTC. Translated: CASSLGAANYGYTF.

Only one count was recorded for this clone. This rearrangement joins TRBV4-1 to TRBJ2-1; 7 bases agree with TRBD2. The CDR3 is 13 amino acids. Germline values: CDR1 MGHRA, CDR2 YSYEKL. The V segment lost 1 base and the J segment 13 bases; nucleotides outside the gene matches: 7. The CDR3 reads CASSQVAGEGQFF. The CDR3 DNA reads TGCGCCAGCAGCCAAGTTGCGGGAGAGGGACAGTTCTTC.

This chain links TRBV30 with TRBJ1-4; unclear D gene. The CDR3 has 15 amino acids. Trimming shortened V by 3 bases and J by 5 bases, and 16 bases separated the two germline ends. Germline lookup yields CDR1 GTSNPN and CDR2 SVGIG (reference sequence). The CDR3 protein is CAWRIRTGTNEKLFF. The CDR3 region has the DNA TGTGCCTGGAGAATCAGAACCGGAACGAATGAAAAACTGTTTTTT.

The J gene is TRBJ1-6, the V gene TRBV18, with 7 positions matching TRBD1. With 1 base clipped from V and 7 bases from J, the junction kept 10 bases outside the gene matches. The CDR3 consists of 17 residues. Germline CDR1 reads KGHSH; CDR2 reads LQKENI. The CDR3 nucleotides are TGTGCCAGCTCACCACTTCCAATAACCAGGGGGAATTCACCCCTCCACTTT. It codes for CASSPLPITRGNSPLHF.

The DNA for the CDR3 is TGTGCCAGCAGTCTTCGGGGCAATCAGCCCCAGCATTTT. Amino acid sequence: CASSLRGNQPQHF. This chain connects TRBV6-5 to TRBJ1-5; D gene ambiguous. The CDR3 spans 13 residues. Trimming left V 5 bases short and J 2 bases short, with 7 bases between. The germline V gene encodes CDR1 MNHEY and CDR2 SVGAGI.

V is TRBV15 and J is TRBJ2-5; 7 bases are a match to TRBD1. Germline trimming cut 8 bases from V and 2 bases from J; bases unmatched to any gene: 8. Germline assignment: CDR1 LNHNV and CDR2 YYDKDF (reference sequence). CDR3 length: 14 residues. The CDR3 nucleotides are TGTGCCACCGAACGTGGGACAGCACAAGAGACCCAGTACTTC. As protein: CATERGTAQETQYF. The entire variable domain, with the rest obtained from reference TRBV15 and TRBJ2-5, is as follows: DAMVIQNPRYQVTQFGKPVTLSCSQTLNHNVMYWYQQKSSQAPKLLFHYYDKDFNNEADTPDNFQSRRPNTSFCFLDIRSPGLGDTAMYLCATERGTAQETQYFGPGTRLLVL.

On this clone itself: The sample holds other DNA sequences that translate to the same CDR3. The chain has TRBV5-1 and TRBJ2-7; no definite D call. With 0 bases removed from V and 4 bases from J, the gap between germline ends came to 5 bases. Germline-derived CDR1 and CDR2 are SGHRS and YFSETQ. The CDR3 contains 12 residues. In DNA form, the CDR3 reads TGCGCCAGCAGCTTGGGGGCGTACGAGCAGTACTTC. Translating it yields CASSLGAYEQYF.

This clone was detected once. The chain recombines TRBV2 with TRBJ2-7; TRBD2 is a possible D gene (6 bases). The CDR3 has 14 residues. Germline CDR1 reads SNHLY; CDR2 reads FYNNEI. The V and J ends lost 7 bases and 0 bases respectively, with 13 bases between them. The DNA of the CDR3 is TGTGCCAGCAATGAGGGAGGTTTCTCCTACGAGCAGTACTTC. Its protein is CASNEGGFSYEQYF.

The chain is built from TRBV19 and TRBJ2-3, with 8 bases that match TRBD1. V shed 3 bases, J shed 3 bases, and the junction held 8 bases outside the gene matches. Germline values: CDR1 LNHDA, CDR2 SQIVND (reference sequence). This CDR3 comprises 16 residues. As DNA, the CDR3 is TGTGCCAGTAGTATCTCCAGGGGGCGCATGACAGATACGCAGTATTTT. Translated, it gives CASSISRGRMTDTQYF.